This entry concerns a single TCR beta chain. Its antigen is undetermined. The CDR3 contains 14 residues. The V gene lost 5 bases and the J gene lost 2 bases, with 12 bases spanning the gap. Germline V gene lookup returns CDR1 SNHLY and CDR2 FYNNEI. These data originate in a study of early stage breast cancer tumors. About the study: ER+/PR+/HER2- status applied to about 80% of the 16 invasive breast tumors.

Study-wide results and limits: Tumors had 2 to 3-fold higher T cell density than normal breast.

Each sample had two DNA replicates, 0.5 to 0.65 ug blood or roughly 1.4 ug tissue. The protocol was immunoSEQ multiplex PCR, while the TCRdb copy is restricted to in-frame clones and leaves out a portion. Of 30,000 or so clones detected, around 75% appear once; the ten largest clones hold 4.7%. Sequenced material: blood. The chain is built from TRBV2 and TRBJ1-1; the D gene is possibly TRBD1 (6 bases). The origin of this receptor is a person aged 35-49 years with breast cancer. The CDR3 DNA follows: TGTGCCAGCAGTCTTCGACAGGAAAACACTGAAGCTTTCTTT. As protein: CASSLRQENTEAFF.